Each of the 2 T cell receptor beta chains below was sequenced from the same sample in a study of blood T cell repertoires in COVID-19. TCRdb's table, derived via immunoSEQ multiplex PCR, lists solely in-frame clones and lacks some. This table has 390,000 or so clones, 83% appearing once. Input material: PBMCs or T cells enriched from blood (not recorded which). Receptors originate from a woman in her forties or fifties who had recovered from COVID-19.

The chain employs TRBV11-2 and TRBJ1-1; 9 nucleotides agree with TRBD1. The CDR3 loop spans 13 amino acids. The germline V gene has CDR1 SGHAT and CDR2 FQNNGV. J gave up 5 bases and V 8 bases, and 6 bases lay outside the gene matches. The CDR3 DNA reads TGTGCCAGCGCCAACAGGGGGCGAACTGAAGCTTTCTTT. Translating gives CASANRGRTEAFF.

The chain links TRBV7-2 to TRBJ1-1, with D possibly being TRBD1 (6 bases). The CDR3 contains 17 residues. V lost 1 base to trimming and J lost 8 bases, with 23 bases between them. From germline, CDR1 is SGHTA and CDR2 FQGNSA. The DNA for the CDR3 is TGTGCCAGCAGCTTAGGGTGGTCAGACAGGTCGGTATCGGAAGCTTTCTTT. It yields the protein CASSLGWSDRSVSEAFF.